The clone carrying this TCR beta chain was seen more than once but under ten times. What it binds is not known. CDR3 length equals 11 residues. Looked up from germline, CDR1 is MDHEN and CDR2 is SYDVKM. Trimming stripped 3 bases from V and 8 bases from J, with 4 bases between. Method: immunoSEQ multiplex PCR; TCRdb's copy keeps in-frame clones and lacks some. Of 55,000 to 70,000 clones in the sample, approximately 84% are singletons; the top ten hold over 3.5%. This entry belongs to a study of early stage breast cancer tumors. The wider study: ER+/PR+/HER2- status applied to about 80% of the 16 invasive breast tumors. Study-level findings and limits: Tumors had roughly 2.5-fold higher T cell density and higher clonality than adjacent normal breast tissue. Enriched TCRB sequences shared across patients were mostly commonly generated sequences. In about 90% of the 16 patients, blood comparison separated tumor from normal breast.

The V and J genes are TRBV28 and TRBJ1-4; D unresolved. The receptor was derived from a person in their forties with breast cancer. The sequenced sample was blood. This CDR3 is CASSLEEKLFF. The CDR3 DNA reads as TGTGCCAGCAGTTTGGAGGAAAAACTGTTTTTT.